The 4 T cell receptor beta chains below all came from one sample that was sequenced in a study of blood T cells in healthy people across ages. A second about 7 to 12 cycle PCR used barcoded and J-beta primers. TCRdb re-analysed the 5' RACE reads in MiXCR, keeping a single row per CDR3 protein. Of about 1.8 million distinct CDR3 sequences in the sample, around 50% are singletons; the top ten hold more than 2%. The sequencing sample was made of blood. All receptors derive from a woman aged 35 to 49 in good health.

The CDR3 DNA reads TGCAGCGTTGATGCAGTTGATGGCTACACCTTC. Its protein is CSVDAVDGYTF. The rearrangement uses TRBV29-1 and TRBJ1-2, with unresolved D. The CDR3 has 11 residues. V gave up 3 bases and J gave up 6 bases, with 8 bases separating them. The germline CDR1 and CDR2 sequences are SQVTM and ANQGSEA.

The CDR3 protein is CASSSPGAATQYF. For the CDR3, the DNA is TGTGCCAGCAGCAGTCCGGGGGCAGCTACGCAGTATTTT. The gene calls are TRBV5-8 and TRBJ2-3, with D possibly called TRBD1 or TRBD2 (6 bases each). This CDR3 comprises 13 residues. Germline V lookup: CDR1 SGHTS, CDR2 YDEGEE. V lost 4 bases and J lost 8, with 14 bases in between.

V is TRBV7-3 and J is TRBJ2-3, with 9 bases fitting TRBD2. Germline V lookup: CDR1 SGHTA, CDR2 FQGTGA. The CDR3 extends over 16 amino acids. Trimming removed 5 bases from V and 8 bases from J; junction bases left unmatched: 14. CDR3: CASSPLAGGPKGTQYF. Written as DNA, the CDR3 is TGTGCCAGCAGCCCTTTGGCGGGGGGGCCGAAGGGTACGCAGTATTTT.

There are a few counts of this clonotype. This sequence joins TRBV20-1 and TRBJ2-5; D unclear. V shed 6 bases and J shed 7 bases, with 21 bases lying between them. The CDR3 has 14 residues. Germline V CDR1 and CDR2: DFQATT, SNEGSKA (reference sequence). The CDR3 region is CSAPDRRVGGTQYF. In DNA form, the CDR3 reads TGCAGTGCCCCCGATAGACGGGTCGGCGGGACCCAGTACTTC.